This T cell receptor (beta chain) was captured in a study of metastatic and nonmetastatic thyroid tumors. This clone was counted a few times. Its antigen is unknown. Notes on the study in general: According to reports, the diversity of TCR beta was significantly higher in malignant thyroid tumors than in benign nodules, and this held in both blood and tumor samples.

Germline values: CDR1 MDHEN, CDR2 SYDVKM. The CDR3 has 18 amino acids. With 4 bases removed from V and 0 bases from J, the gap between germline ends came to 19 bases. Per the study methods: Clinicopathological groups of papillary thyroid cancer showed CDR3 differences that were used to build a distant-metastasis classifier. TCRdb reanalyzed the PCR reads with MiXCR. TCRdb, not the original authors, processed these V and J calls. This sample has 60,000 or so clones, with roughly 29% found just once. Patients had received no treatment of any kind before thyroid surgery. Sequenced material: blood. The sequence came from a female donor with papillary thyroid cancer or a benign thyroid nodule (not recorded which). Some clones in this sample may be carry-over from other donors' samples. The chain links TRBV28 to TRBJ1-5, with a tentative D call TRBD1 (6 bases). CDR3 amino acids: CASSSLYDRLSSNQPQHF. CDR3 sequence (DNA): TGTGCCAGCAGTTCGCTTTACGACAGGCTCTCTAGCAATCAGCCCCAGCATTTT.